The entry below gives a single TCR beta chain sequence along with its context. Its antigen is still unknown. In TCRdb, the 5' RACE reads were re-called with MiXCR into one record per CDR3 protein. Of 350,000 to 500,000 distinct CDR3 sequences in the sample, about 20% are singletons; the top ten hold about 22%. This specimen comes from a study of T-cell memory formation after mild COVID-19. Study outcomes and limitations: Pre-infection memory held some responding clones, suggesting pre-existing cross-reactive T cells responded. Contracting CD8+ clones were enriched in EMRA, CD4+ mainly in CM and EM.

With 3 bases removed from V and 12 bases from J, the gap between germline ends came to 12 bases. The CDR3 is made up of 12 amino acids. Specimen: PBMCs or a T cell subset sorted from them (not recorded which). The source of this sequence is a man aged 18 to 35 who had mild COVID-19 (a few samples of this study predate the infection). Cell type and time point are not known. V and J are TRBV12-3 or TRBV12-4 and TRBJ2-1, with a tentative D call TRBD1 (5 bases). CDR3 bases: TGTGCCAGCAGTTTCAGGGCTTCGGGGCAGTTCTTC. This sequence encodes CASSFRASGQFF.